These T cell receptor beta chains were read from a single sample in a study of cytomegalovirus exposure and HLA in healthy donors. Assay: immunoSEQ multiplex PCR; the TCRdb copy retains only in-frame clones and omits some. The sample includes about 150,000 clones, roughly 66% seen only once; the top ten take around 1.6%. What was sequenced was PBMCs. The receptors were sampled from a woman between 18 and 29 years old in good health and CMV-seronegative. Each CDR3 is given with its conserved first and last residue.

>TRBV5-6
CASSRYRYEQYF
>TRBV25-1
CASSEGQGFYTQYF
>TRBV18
CASSPRTVETQYF
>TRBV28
CASSLFRTEDNSPLHF
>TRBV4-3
CASSQDYGGSNTEAFF
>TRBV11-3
CASSSDGQENYGYTF
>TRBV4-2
CASSQEFPGTSYEQYF
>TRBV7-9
CASSLEAGQPQHF
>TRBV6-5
CASGAIDYNEQFF
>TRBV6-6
CASSHSLVTNEKLFF
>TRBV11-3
CASSLEHSLNTEAFF
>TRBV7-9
CASSPTGGPSNSPLHF
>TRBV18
CASSRESGTGIAEAFF
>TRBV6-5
CASSYSMTVDYGYTF
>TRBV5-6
CASSSRTGGYTDTQYF
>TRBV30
CAWSWTGFGTEAFF
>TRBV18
CASSPQGQGDSNSPLHF
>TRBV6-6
CASSQTVTAYNSPLHF
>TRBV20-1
CSARETGLAFF
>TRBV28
CASTTDRGVNEQFF
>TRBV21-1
CASSPPGASYNEQFF
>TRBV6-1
CASRLPGRGTDTQYF
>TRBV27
CASSLGRASYEQYF
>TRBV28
CATRSSGHTEAFF
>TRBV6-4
CASSDSRDTGNSPLHF
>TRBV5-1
CASSLAGQSAYNEQFF
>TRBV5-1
CASSTTDSSTDTQYF
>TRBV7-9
CASGQLTGLNLEAFF
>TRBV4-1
CASSQDYLGERGQPQHF
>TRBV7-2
CASSFRASGGVSSYEQYF
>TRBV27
CASSLRTGGYTEAFF
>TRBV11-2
CASSLDLHGYEQYF
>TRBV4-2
CASSQGRQGSDTQYF
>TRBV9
CASSASGLGSYNEQFF
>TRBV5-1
CASSLRTGENSQYF
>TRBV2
CASRMATGELFF
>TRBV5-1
CASSPGQEGEKLFF
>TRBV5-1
CASSSDRGPLDYGYTF
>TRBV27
CASSPTGPTYEQYF
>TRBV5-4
CASSRDRTATNEKLFF
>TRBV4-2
CASSLTGYEQYF
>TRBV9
CASSGRGSSYNEQFF
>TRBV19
CASSRKGLAGGLADTQYF
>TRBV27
CASSLRDSRGNQPQHF
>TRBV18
CASSPETGINQPQHF
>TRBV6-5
CASSDSGFYGYTF
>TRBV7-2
CASSSTGGSYEQYF